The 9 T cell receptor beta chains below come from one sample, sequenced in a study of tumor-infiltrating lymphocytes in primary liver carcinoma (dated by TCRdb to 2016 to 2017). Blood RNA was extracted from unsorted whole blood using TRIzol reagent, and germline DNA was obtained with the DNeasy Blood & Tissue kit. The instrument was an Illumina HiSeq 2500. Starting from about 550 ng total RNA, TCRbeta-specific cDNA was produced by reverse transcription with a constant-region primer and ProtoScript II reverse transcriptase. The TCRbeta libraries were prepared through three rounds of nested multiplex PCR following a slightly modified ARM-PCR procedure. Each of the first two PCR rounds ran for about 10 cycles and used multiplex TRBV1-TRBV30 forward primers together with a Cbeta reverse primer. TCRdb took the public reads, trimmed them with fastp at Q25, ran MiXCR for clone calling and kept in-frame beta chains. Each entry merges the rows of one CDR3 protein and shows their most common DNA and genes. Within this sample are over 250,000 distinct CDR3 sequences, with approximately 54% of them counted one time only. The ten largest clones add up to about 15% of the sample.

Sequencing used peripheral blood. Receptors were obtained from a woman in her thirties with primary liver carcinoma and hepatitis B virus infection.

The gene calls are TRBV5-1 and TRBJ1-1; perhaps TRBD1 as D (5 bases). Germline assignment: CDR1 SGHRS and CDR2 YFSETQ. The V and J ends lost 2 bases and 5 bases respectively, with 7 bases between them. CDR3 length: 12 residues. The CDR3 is CASSFDRTEAFF. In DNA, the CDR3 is TGCGCCAGCAGCTTTGACAGAACTGAAGCTTTCTTT. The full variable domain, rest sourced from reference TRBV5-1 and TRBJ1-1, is KAGVTQTPRYLIKTRGQQVTLSCSPISGHRSVSWYQQTPGQGLQFLFEYFSETQRNKGNFPGRFSGRQFSNSRSEMNVSTLELGDSALYLCASSFDRTEAFFGQGTRLTVV.

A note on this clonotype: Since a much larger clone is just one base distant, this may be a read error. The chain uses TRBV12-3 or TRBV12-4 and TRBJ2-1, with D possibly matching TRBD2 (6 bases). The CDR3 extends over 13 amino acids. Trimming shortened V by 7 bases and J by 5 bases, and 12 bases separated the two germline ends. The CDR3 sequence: CASNPAGNNEQFF. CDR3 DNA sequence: TGTGCCAGCAACCCTGCGGGGAACAATGAGCAGTTCTTC.

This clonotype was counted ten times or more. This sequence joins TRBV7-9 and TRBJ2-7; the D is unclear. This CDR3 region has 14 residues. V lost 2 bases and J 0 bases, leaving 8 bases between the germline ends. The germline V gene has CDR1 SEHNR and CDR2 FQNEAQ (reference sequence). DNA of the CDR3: TGTGCCAGCAGCTTACTACAGAGCTCCTACGAGCAGTACTTC. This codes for CASSLLQSSYEQYF.

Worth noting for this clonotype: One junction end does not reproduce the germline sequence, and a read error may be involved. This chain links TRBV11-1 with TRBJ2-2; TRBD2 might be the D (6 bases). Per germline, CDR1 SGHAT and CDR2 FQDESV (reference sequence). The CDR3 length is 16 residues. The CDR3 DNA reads TGTGGCAGCAGCTTAGTGGGGGGTACGAACACCTGGGCGCTGTTTTTT. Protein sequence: CGSSLVGGTNTWALFF.

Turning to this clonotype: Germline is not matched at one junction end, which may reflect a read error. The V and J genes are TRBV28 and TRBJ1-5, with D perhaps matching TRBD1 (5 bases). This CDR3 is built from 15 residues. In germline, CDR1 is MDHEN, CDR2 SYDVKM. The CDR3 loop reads CACSLLRGRDQPQHF. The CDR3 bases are TGTGCCTGCAGTTTGTTAAGGGGTCGAGATCAGCCCCAGCATTTT.

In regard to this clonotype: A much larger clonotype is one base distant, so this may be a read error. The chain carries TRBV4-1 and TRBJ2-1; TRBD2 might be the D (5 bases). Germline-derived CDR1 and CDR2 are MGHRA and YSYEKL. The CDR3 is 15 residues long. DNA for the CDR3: TGCGCCAGCAACCAAGATACGGGGATCTACAATGAGCAGTTCTTC. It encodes CASNQDTGIYNEQFF.

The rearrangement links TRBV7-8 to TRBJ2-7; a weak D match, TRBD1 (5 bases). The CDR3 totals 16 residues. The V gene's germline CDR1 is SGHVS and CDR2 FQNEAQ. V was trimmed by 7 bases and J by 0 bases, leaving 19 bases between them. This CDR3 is CASNQPVDRNSYEQYF. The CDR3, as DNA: TGTGCCAGCAACCAACCTGTCGACAGAAACTCCTACGAGCAGTACTTC.

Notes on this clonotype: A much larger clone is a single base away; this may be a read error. The CDR3 DNA reads TGTGCCAGCAGCTTAGGGGACTACGAGCAGTACTTC. This gives the protein CASSLGDYEQYF. V gene TRBV7-9 combines with J gene TRBJ2-7; D is uncertain. V lost 1 base and J lost 3, with 4 bases in between. The CDR3 has 12 residues. Looked up from germline, CDR1 is SEHNR and CDR2 is FQNEAQ (reference sequence).

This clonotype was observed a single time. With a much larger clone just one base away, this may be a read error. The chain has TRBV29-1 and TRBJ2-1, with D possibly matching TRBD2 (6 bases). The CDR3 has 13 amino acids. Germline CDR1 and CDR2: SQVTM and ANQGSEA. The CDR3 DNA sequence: TGCAGCGTCTCACTGGGGGGTGTTAATGCGCAGTTCTTC. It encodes CSVSLGGVNAQFF.